The following is a T cell receptor (beta chain) sequence with its context. Generated by immunoSEQ multiplex PCR, the TCRdb table keeps only in-frame clones and is missing some. Of about 14,000 clones in the sample, roughly 82% were seen once. The entry originates in a study of tumor-infiltrating lymphocytes in localized non-small cell lung cancer. The sample taken for sequencing was lung tumor tissue. This clonotype was obtained from a human donor with non-small cell lung cancer.

CDR3 bases: TGTGCCAGCAGTCTTATCCTAGCGGGAGGGCCAACAGATACGCAGTATTTT. Translating it yields CASSLILAGGPTDTQYF. This chain links TRBV27 with TRBJ2-3, with 12 bases matching TRBD2. The CDR3 contains 17 residues. CDR1 is MNHEY, CDR2 SMNVEV, per germline (reference sequence). V lost 5 bases and J lost 3; bases outside the gene matches: 9.